Below, one T cell receptor (beta chain) is given with its context. V was pared by 7 bases and J by 4 bases, with 6 bases of the junction left unmatched. The CDR3 is made up of 14 amino acids. Germline CDR1 and CDR2: SNHLY and FYNNEI. These data come from a study of blood T cell repertoires in COVID-19. Study-level information: Samples of COVID-19 (acute and convalescent) were obtained from the United States, Italy and Spain. From T cells, B-cell-depleted T cells, or PBMCs came the material, which was cDNA or gDNA.

Source study methods: Quantification of nucleated cells was approximated via reference gene primer amplification. Produced via immunoSEQ multiplex PCR; TCRdb's table is partial and in-frame only. Clone size and V and J calls were adopted from that table, with D and trimming inferred from the DNA. The profile shows approximately 250,000 clones, under 90% of them singletons. The specimen sequenced was peripheral blood. V gene TRBV2 combines with J gene TRBJ2-1, with 8 bases fitting TRBD2. The receptor comes from a human donor in a cohort sampled during active COVID-19. The CDR3 DNA reads TGTGCCAGCAAGGGCGGGGGGAAGTACAATGAGCAGTTCTTC. Translation gives CASKGGGKYNEQFF.